The 31 T cell receptor beta chains listed next were all sequenced from one sample in a study of blood T cell repertoires in COVID-19. The method was immunoSEQ multiplex PCR; TCRdb's version includes in-frame clones alone and lacks a portion of them. The data contain approximately 350,000 clones, around nine tenths of them seen just once; the ten biggest clones take up 6% to 8%. The sequenced material came from peripheral blood. The receptors stem from a woman between 70 and 85 years old with COVID-19, enrolled during active disease.

The chain joins TRBV28 to TRBJ2-3; 11 positions match TRBD2. J lost 0 bases, V lost 8 bases, and 7 bases had no gene match. Germline loops: CDR1 MDHEN, CDR2 SYDVKM. The CDR3 covers 16 residues. In nucleotides, the CDR3 is TGTGCCAGCCCCGTTAGCGGGGGGGTTAGCACAGATACGCAGTATTTT. Protein: CASPVSGGVSTDTQYF.

This clone has a single count. Distinct nucleotide sequences in the sample also encode this CDR3. This sequence joins TRBV5-1 and TRBJ1-4; maybe TRBD1 (5 bases). Germline CDR1 reads SGHRS; CDR2 reads YFSETQ. This CDR3 has 14 amino acids. Trimming shortened V by 2 bases and J by 5 bases, and 10 bases separated the two germline ends. CDR3 in DNA: TGCGCCAGCAGCTTAGACAGTAGGAATGAAAAACTGTTTTTT. This translates into CASSLDSRNEKLFF. The full variable domain, its missing parts supplied by reference TRBV5-1 and TRBJ1-4, is KAGVTQTPRYLIKTRGQQVTLSCSPISGHRSVSWYQQTPGQGLQFLFEYFSETQRNKGNFPGRFSGRQFSNSRSEMNVSTLELGDSALYLCASSLDSRNEKLFFGSGTQLSVL.

The chain is built from TRBV24-1 and TRBJ2-5, with 8 bases that match TRBD1. The CDR3 consists of 15 residues. J was trimmed by 5 bases and V by 3 bases; bases with no gene match: 7. Germline values: CDR1 KGHDR, CDR2 SFDVKD. CDR3 protein: CATSDRTGWIETQYF. Written as DNA, the CDR3 is TGTGCCACCAGTGATCGGACAGGGTGGATCGAGACCCAGTACTTC.

This chain uses TRBV24-1 with TRBJ2-3; 10 positions match TRBD2. Trimming at V came to 1 base and at J to 2 bases, leaving 2 bases not matched to a gene. CDR1 and CDR2 (germline): KGHDR, SFDVKD. This CDR3 region has 16 residues. The CDR3 region is CATSDFTSGVTDTQYF. The CDR3, as DNA: TGTGCCACCAGTGATTTTACTAGCGGGGTCACAGATACGCAGTATTTT.

J is TRBJ2-3 and V is TRBV5-8; possibly TRBD1 for D (5 bases). This CDR3 has 14 residues. Germline CDR1 and CDR2: SGHTS and YDEGEE. The V and J ends lost 0 bases and 7 bases respectively, with 12 bases between them. Here the CDR3 DNA reads TGTGCCAGCAGCTTGGACAGGTTCCCTTATACGCAGTATTTT. Translated: CASSLDRFPYTQYF.

V is TRBV15 and J is TRBJ2-3; 8 nucleotides agree with TRBD1. The V and J ends lost 3 bases and 5 bases, in that order; junction bases with no gene match: 4. Germline loops: CDR1 LNHNV, CDR2 YYDKDF (reference sequence). The CDR3 runs to 14 residues. The CDR3 coding sequence is TGTGCCACCAGCAGGGACAGGGTCTTAGATACGCAGTATTTT. The encoded protein is CATSRDRVLDTQYF.

About this clone itself: One end of the junction varies from germline; a read error may be responsible. The chain has TRBV29-1 and TRBJ1-1; TRBD1 might be the D (5 bases). Per germline, CDR1 SQVTM and CDR2 ANQGSEA. The CDR3 has 16 amino acids. The chain's CDR3 is CSAERGLFSKNPEAFF. The CDR3, as DNA: TGCAGCGCCGAAAGGGGTTTGTTCTCTAAGAACCCTGAAGCTTTCTTT.

The chain recombines TRBV5-6 with TRBJ2-7; 7 nucleotides match TRBD2. The V and J ends lost 0 bases and 3 bases, in that order; junction bases with no gene match: 6. The CDR3 contains 15 residues. The germline gives CDR1 SGHDT, CDR2 YYEEEE. CDR3 nucleotides: TGTGCCAGCAGCTTGGGTAACAGCGGGGTCTACGAGCAGTACTTC. Protein: CASSLGNSGVYEQYF.

This rearrangement joins TRBV30 to TRBJ1-1; no clear D gene. The V gene's germline CDR1 is GTSNPN and CDR2 SVGIG (reference sequence). This CDR3 region has 14 residues. The ends were cut back, 6 bases at V and 6 bases at J, with 20 bases in the middle. The CDR3 region has the DNA TGTGCCTGTGGAGGGAGTCCTCGTGAGGCTGAAGCTTTCTTT. Amino acids: CACGGSPREAEAFF.

J is TRBJ2-1 and V is TRBV6-6, with 9 bases identical to TRBD1. Germline CDR1 and CDR2: MNHNY and SVGAGI (reference sequence). This CDR3 region has 14 residues. J lost 5 bases, V lost 9 bases, and 8 bases had no gene match. Here the CDR3 DNA reads TGTGCCAGTTCTCCGGGACAGGGCGACAATGAGCAGTTCTTC. Amino acids: CASSPGQGDNEQFF.

The chain carries TRBV19 and TRBJ2-4, with a weak D call TRBD2 (7 bases). The germline gives CDR1 LNHDA, CDR2 SQIVND (reference sequence). The CDR3 has 13 residues. Trimming cost V 8 bases and J 1 base, with 9 bases left between them. CDR3 sequence reads: CASAGAAKNIQYF. CDR3 nucleotide sequence: TGTGCCAGTGCGGGGGCCGCCAAAAACATTCAGTACTTC.

The chain carries TRBV24-1 and TRBJ1-4; maybe TRBD1 (6 bases). Trimming took off 4 bases at V and 12 bases at J, with 8 bases between the two ends. CDR3 length: 11 residues. The germline gives CDR1 KGHDR, CDR2 SFDVKD. In DNA, the CDR3 is TGTGCCACCAGTGAGGCAGGGGAACTGTTTTTT. It is translated as CATSEAGELFF.

The V call is TRBV24-1, the J call TRBJ2-3, with 7 bases aligning to TRBD2. V dropped 5 bases and J dropped 4; count of bases not matched to a gene: 5. From germline, CDR1 is KGHDR and CDR2 SFDVKD. The CDR3 consists of 14 residues. DNA for the CDR3: TGTGCCACCAGTGGTCCCAGCGGGGCAGATACGCAGTATTTT. Amino acid sequence: CATSGPSGADTQYF.

The genes are TRBV27 and TRBJ2-7; tentative D call: TRBD2 (6 bases). CDR1 and CDR2 from the germline V gene are MNHEY and SMNVEV (reference sequence). Trimming shortened V by 3 bases and J by 4 bases, and 13 bases separated the two germline ends. The CDR3 has 14 amino acids. CDR3 loop: CASSLKPSGYEQYF. CDR3 coding DNA: TGTGCCAGCAGTTTGAAGCCAAGCGGGTACGAGCAGTACTTC.

The chain employs TRBV10-3 and TRBJ1-6; D possibly corresponds to TRBD1 (6 bases). The CDR3 sequence is 14 residues long. V was trimmed by 3 bases and J by 10 bases, leaving 13 bases between them. Germline CDR1 and CDR2: ENHRY and SYGVKD. This CDR3 reads CAISETQGRSPLHF. In DNA form, the CDR3 reads TGTGCCATCAGTGAAACACAGGGTAGGTCACCCCTCCACTTT.

V usage is TRBV19 and J usage is TRBJ2-3; TRBD2 matches at 8 bases. The CDR3 runs to 16 residues. Trimming took 7 bases from V and 2 from J; bases not matched to a gene: 11. Germline CDR1 reads LNHDA; CDR2 reads SQIVND (reference sequence). CDR3 sequence (DNA): TGTGCCAGTACTTCACTCGGCGGGGGGATCACAGATACGCAGTATTTT. Translation: CASTSLGGGITDTQYF.

Only a few counts were recorded for this clone. The chain employs TRBV4-1 and TRBJ2-7; TRBD1 is a possible D gene (5 bases). The germline V gene encodes CDR1 MGHRA and CDR2 YSYEKL. The CDR3 is 16 residues long. Trimming removed 2 bases from V and 0 bases from J, with 14 bases in between. The CDR3 is CASSQNVPDSSYEQYF. As DNA, the CDR3 is TGCGCCAGCAGCCAAAACGTCCCCGACAGCTCCTACGAGCAGTACTTC.

This rearrangement joins TRBV5-1 to TRBJ2-1; TRBD2 matches 14 bases. V lost 5 bases and J lost 7; bases outside the gene matches: 11. Germline V gene lookup returns CDR1 SGHRS and CDR2 YFSETQ. The CDR3 has 17 residues. CDR3 amino acids: CASSKPGLAGVVNEQFF. DNA of the CDR3: TGCGCCAGCAGTAAGCCGGGACTAGCGGGGGTTGTAAATGAGCAGTTCTTC.

The rearrangement links TRBV7-5 to TRBJ1-4; the listed D gene, TRBD1, was not tested against the DNA. TRBV7-5 is given as a pseudogene. The CDR3 length is 17 residues. The CDR3 loop is CARSTPLSTDTNEKLFF. For the CDR3, the DNA is TGTGCCAGAAGCACCCCTCTATCGACAGATACTAATGAAAAACTGTTTTTT.

This chain joins TRBV10-2 and TRBJ2-3; 7 bases match TRBD1. Germline loops: CDR1 WSHSY, CDR2 SAAADI. This CDR3 region has 18 residues. With 2 bases clipped from V and 2 bases from J, the junction kept 13 bases outside the gene matches. The CDR3 protein is CASSETMDRPSHTDTQYF. CDR3 in DNA: TGCGCCAGCAGTGAGACGATGGACAGGCCCTCTCACACAGATACGCAGTATTTT.

This rearrangement joins TRBV2 to TRBJ1-2; 11 nucleotides line up with TRBD1. This CDR3 is 14 amino acids long. Germline lookup yields CDR1 SNHLY and CDR2 FYNNEI. V was clipped by 7 bases and J by 7 bases; unmatched bases: 8. In nucleotides, the CDR3 is TGTGCCAGCATTCTCGGACAGGGGGCTCGTGGCTACACCTTC. Translated: CASILGQGARGYTF. Full variable domain (rest looked up from reference TRBV2 and TRBJ1-2): EPEVTQTPSHQVTQMGQEVILRCVPISNHLYFYWYRQILGQKVEFLVSFYNNEISEKSEIFDDQFSVERPDGSNFTLKIRSTKLEDSAMYFCASILGQGARGYTFGSGTRLTVV.

The CDR3 nucleotides are TGTGCCAGCAGTTTTTGGGGACTAGCGGACTCCTACGAGCAGTACTTC. Translated, it gives CASSFWGLADSYEQYF. The J gene is TRBJ2-7, the V gene TRBV28; 11 nucleotides align to TRBD2. Germline-derived CDR1 and CDR2 are MDHEN and SYDVKM. The CDR3 has 16 residues. The J segment lost 0 bases and the V segment lost 3 bases, leaving 4 bases of the junction unmatched.

J is TRBJ1-1 and V is TRBV2, with D uncertain. The germline V gene encodes CDR1 SNHLY and CDR2 FYNNEI. V lost 8 bases and J 0 bases, leaving 10 bases between the germline ends. The CDR3 contains 13 residues. CDR3 protein: CASQLSVNTEAFF. DNA for the CDR3: TGTGCCAGCCAGTTGTCTGTGAACACTGAAGCTTTCTTT.

The rearrangement links TRBV18 to TRBJ1-2; 9 bases are a match to TRBD1. V lost 6 bases and J lost 1; bases outside the gene matches: 12. The germline CDR1 and CDR2 sequences are KGHSH and LQKENI. The CDR3 length is 17 residues. The CDR3, as DNA: TGTGCCAGCTCGCAGGACAGGGGTCGCCGTTATAACTATGGCTACACCTTC. Encoded protein: CASSQDRGRRYNYGYTF.

The gene calls are TRBV24-1 and TRBJ1-4; D is unresolved. The germline gives CDR1 KGHDR, CDR2 SFDVKD. Trimming stripped 4 bases from V and 0 bases from J, with 14 bases between. This CDR3 has 17 residues. CDR3 amino acids: CATSETRKRATNEKLFF. The CDR3 DNA reads as TGTGCCACCAGTGAGACCCGCAAGCGAGCAACTAATGAAAAACTGTTTTTT.

This chain joins TRBV7-9 and TRBJ1-1; 7 bases are shared with TRBD1. This CDR3 region has 14 residues. In germline, CDR1 is SEHNR, CDR2 FQNEAQ (reference sequence). The junction had 8 bases not matched to a gene; V was cut back by 7 bases and J by 3 bases. The CDR3, as DNA: TGTGCCAGCACCTCCGGGACAGCCCACACTGAAGCTTTCTTT. Its translation: CASTSGTAHTEAFF. Combining the CDR3 with reference TRBV7-9 and TRBJ1-1 gives the whole variable domain DTGVSQNPRHKITKRGQNVTFRCDPISEHNRLYWYRQTLGQGPEFLTYFQNEAQLEKSRLLSDRFSAERPKGSFSTLEIQRTEQGDSAMYLCASTSGTAHTEAFFGQGTRLTVV.

The genes are TRBV6-1 and TRBJ1-1; tentatively, D is TRBD1 (5 bases). The ends were cut back, 1 base at V and 2 bases at J, with 14 bases in the middle. Germline V lookup: CDR1 MNHNS, CDR2 SASEGT. The CDR3 has 16 residues. The CDR3 here is CASSEVRGRGNTEAFF. CDR3 in DNA: TGTGCCAGCAGTGAAGTAAGAGGGAGGGGAAACACTGAAGCTTTCTTT.

Note on this clone: At the DNA level, this CDR3 is encoded by other sequences in the same sample as well. The genes are TRBV12-3 or TRBV12-4 and TRBJ1-2; no clear D. This CDR3 comprises 11 residues. V was trimmed by 2 bases and J by 7 bases, leaving 5 bases between them. The CDR3 DNA follows: TGTGCCAGCAGTTTAAGGAGTGGCTACACCTTC. The encoded protein is CASSLRSGYTF.

J is TRBJ1-4 and V is TRBV30; D is undetermined. The CDR3 length is 12 residues. With 1 base removed from V and 10 bases from J, the gap between germline ends came to 10 bases. In germline, CDR1 is GTSNPN, CDR2 SVGIG (reference sequence). The CDR3 sequence is CAWSAPTGKLFF. DNA for the CDR3: TGTGCCTGGAGTGCCCCGACGGGAAAACTGTTTTTT.

Details on this clone: Other DNA sequences of this sample code for an identical CDR3. The chain has TRBV6-5 and TRBJ1-1, with a possible D match to TRBD1 (6 bases). The CDR3 loop spans 13 amino acids. V shed 5 bases and J shed 4 bases, with 11 bases lying between them. Germline CDR1 and CDR2: MNHEY and SVGAGI. The CDR3 here is CASSRGGSTEAFF. The CDR3 region has the DNA TGTGCCAGCAGTAGGGGGGGGAGCACTGAAGCTTTCTTT.

The V gene is TRBV5-1, the J gene TRBJ1-3, with 8 bases lining up with TRBD1. The CDR3 consists of 16 residues. V shed 4 bases and J 3 bases; nucleotides not matched to a gene: 9. Germline V CDR1 and CDR2: SGHRS, YFSETQ. Written as DNA, the CDR3 is TGCGCCAGCAGCGCACCCCAGGGGGCGTTTGGAAACACCATATATTTT. Amino acids: CASSAPQGAFGNTIYF.